The 32 T cell receptor beta chains reported below all come from one sample, sequenced in a study of T cells in Graves' hyperthyroidism and ophthalmopathy (dated by TCRdb to between 2018 and 2021). Libraries came from multiplex PCR. The listed sequencing device is Illumina HiSeq 2000. The TCR beta CDR3 regions were amplified from RNA transcripts. The first round of RT-PCR for the TCR CDR3 was performed with the HTBI primer set and the Qiagen OneStep RT-PCR kit. The public reads were quality trimmed at Q25 with fastp and then assembled into clones with MiXCR by TCRdb, keeping productive beta chains. A single entry per CDR3 protein holds the most common genes and DNA from its merged rows. A total of more than 350,000 distinct CDR3 sequences appear in this sample, 14% to 15% of them only once. The biggest ten clones account for about 31% of the sample. Sequenced input: blood. The receptors come from a woman aged 25 to 39 with Graves' hyperthyroidism.

This clonotype was recorded many times. This chain connects TRBV28 to TRBJ2-7; D remains ambiguous. CDR1 is MDHEN, CDR2 SYDVKM, per germline. Between the trimmed V and J ends, which lost 2 bases and 4 bases, there was a span of 3 bases. This CDR3 is 11 amino acids long. CDR3: CASSLGYEQYF. The CDR3 region has the DNA TGTGCCAGCAGTTTAGGGTACGAGCAGTACTTC.

There are a few counts of this clonotype. The genes are TRBV15 and TRBJ1-2; the D gene is possibly TRBD1 (5 bases). V was cut by 3 bases and J by 8 bases, with 22 bases left in between. This CDR3 has 16 residues. The germline gives CDR1 LNHNV, CDR2 YYDKDF (reference sequence). The CDR3 DNA sequence: TGTGCCACCAGCAGTGCGATGGGGGGTCAGGCCCTGGGCTACACCTTC. Translating gives CATSSAMGGQALGYTF.

This clonotype has more than one count but fewer than ten. The CDR3 sequence: CSATGGPYQETQYF. CDR3 nucleotides: TGCAGTGCTACTGGGGGGCCCTACCAAGAGACCCAGTACTTC. This sequence joins TRBV20-1 and TRBJ2-5; tentatively, D is TRBD1 or TRBD2 (6 bases each). The V and J ends lost 4 bases and 0 bases respectively, with 12 bases between them. CDR3 length: 14 residues. The germline CDR1 and CDR2 sequences are DFQATT and SNEGSKA (reference sequence).

This clonotype was detected only a few times. As DNA, the CDR3 is TGTGCCACCAGCGAGGAGTGGGACGGCTTTTGGCCCCAGCATTTT. Amino acids: CATSEEWDGFWPQHF. The chain recombines TRBV15 with TRBJ1-5, with a weak D call TRBD1 (5 bases). This CDR3 spans 15 amino acids. Germline assignment: CDR1 LNHNV and CDR2 YYDKDF (reference sequence). The V and J ends lost 5 bases and 9 bases respectively, with 20 bases between them.

CDR3 protein: CASRRRTSGNSGANVLTF. CDR3 in DNA: TGTGCCAGCAGAAGAAGGACTAGCGGAAACTCTGGGGCCAACGTCCTGACTTTC. The J gene is TRBJ2-6, the V gene TRBV12-3 or TRBV12-4; TRBD2 aligns across 10 bases. There are 18 residues in the CDR3. V dropped 6 bases and J dropped 0; count of bases not matched to a gene: 8.

The sample holds many counts of this clonotype. The chain recombines TRBV18 with TRBJ1-1; 7 nucleotides line up with TRBD1. CDR1 KGHSH and CDR2 LQKENI come from the germline V gene. The CDR3 is 15 amino acids. The ends lost 6 bases at V and 0 bases at J; junction bases unmatched: 7. The CDR3 here is CASSKEQGLNTEAFF. Here the CDR3 DNA reads TGTGCCAGCTCGAAGGAACAGGGGTTGAACACTGAAGCTTTCTTT.

The sample holds a few counts of this clonotype. With a much larger clone just one base away, this may be a read error. The chain uses TRBV27 and TRBJ2-1, with TRBD1 matching 7 bases. CDR3 size: 15 residues. Germline-derived CDR1 and CDR2 are MNHEY and SMNVEV (reference sequence). The CDR3, as DNA: TGTGTCAGCAGTTTAGGGACAGACTCCTACAATGAGCAGTTCTTC. Protein product: CVSSLGTDSYNEQFF.

The chain combines TRBV6-5 with TRBJ2-3, with a possible D match to TRBD2 (6 bases). V was cut by 2 bases and J by 2 bases, with 11 bases left in between. Per germline, CDR1 MNHEY and CDR2 SVGAGI. CDR3 size: 15 residues. The DNA of the CDR3 is TGTGCCAGCAGTTACCGACTAGGGAACACAGATACGCAGTATTTT. The encoded protein is CASSYRLGNTDTQYF.

This sequence joins TRBV29-1 and TRBJ2-3; D is perhaps TRBD1 (5 bases). The CDR3 spans 14 residues. Germline CDR1 SQVTM, CDR2 ANQGSEA. V gave up 1 base and J gave up 2 bases, with 10 bases separating them. The CDR3 DNA is TGCAGCGTTGAAGGGCAGGGATTCACAGATACGCAGTATTTT. This sequence encodes CSVEGQGFTDTQYF.

As regards this clonotype: This may be a read error: a much more frequent sequence differs by one nucleotide. This chain links TRBV2 with TRBJ1-5, with D possibly matching TRBD1 (6 bases). Germline-derived CDR1 and CDR2 are SNHLY and FYNNEI. The CDR3 spans 16 residues. For the CDR3, the DNA is TGTGCCAACAGTCCACTACAGGGCCCAAGCAATCAGCCCCAGCATTTT. This gives the protein CANSPLQGPSNQPQHF.

In its sample, this clonotype was seen a few times. This sequence joins TRBV19 and TRBJ2-7; TRBD1 is a possible D gene (6 bases). The CDR3 covers 13 residues. The germline CDR1 and CDR2 sequences are LNHDA and SQIVND (reference sequence). V lost 0 bases to trimming and J lost 6 bases, with 9 bases between them. The CDR3 here is CASSIDSGVEQYF. CDR3 nucleotide sequence: TGTGCCAGTAGTATAGATTCAGGGGTCGAGCAGTACTTC.

This clonotype was counted between two and nine times. The rearrangement links TRBV7-9 to TRBJ2-2; 8 bases fit TRBD1. Germline V CDR1 and CDR2: SEHNR, FQNEAQ (reference sequence). The V segment lost 5 bases and the J segment 6 bases; nucleotides outside the gene matches: 8. This CDR3 contains 15 residues. DNA of the CDR3: TGTGCCAGCAGCCCCCTACCAGGGGGCCCCGGGGAGCTGTTTTTT. This gives the protein CASSPLPGGPGELFF.

The chain uses TRBV7-9 and TRBJ2-1, with TRBD1 identical over 11 bases. This CDR3 has 16 amino acids. CDR1 and CDR2 (germline): SEHNR, FQNEAQ (reference sequence). J lost 7 bases, V lost 5 bases, and 10 bases had no gene match. CDR3 DNA: TGTGCCAGCAGCCGAGAGGGACAGGGGGTTGGAAATGAGCAGTTCTTC. It encodes CASSREGQGVGNEQFF. The whole variable domain, remainder taken from reference TRBV7-9 and TRBJ2-1, is DTGVSQNPRHKITKRGQNVTFRCDPISEHNRLYWYRQTLGQGPEFLTYFQNEAQLEKSRLLSDRFSAERPKGSFSTLEIQRTEQGDSAMYLCASSREGQGVGNEQFFGPGTRLTVL.

This clonotype was observed at least ten times. V is TRBV5-1 and J is TRBJ2-7; D call uncertain. Trimming left V 0 bases short and J 3 bases short, with 13 bases between. The germline V gene has CDR1 SGHRS and CDR2 YFSETQ. There are 15 residues in the CDR3. CDR3 region: CASSLVQQTHYEQYF. DNA for the CDR3: TGCGCCAGCAGCTTGGTACAGCAGACCCACTACGAGCAGTACTTC.

The rearrangement links TRBV7-8 to TRBJ2-1, with D possibly TRBD2 on 6 matching bases. CDR3 length: 16 residues. The germline gives CDR1 SGHVS, CDR2 FQNEAQ. Trimming removed 4 bases from V and 7 bases from J, with 20 bases in between. The CDR3 DNA follows: TGTGCCAGCAGCTCGGACGGGGGTTCCGGGCGAAATGAGCAGTTCTTC. Protein: CASSSDGGSGRNEQFF.

V and J are TRBV12-3 or TRBV12-4 and TRBJ1-2; D is uncertain. V was cut by 1 base and J by 7 bases, with 16 bases left in between. This CDR3 contains 15 residues. The CDR3 DNA sequence: TGTGCCAGCAGTTTAGGGGGAGCCCCCTTGGGTGGCTACACCTTC. This translates into CASSLGGAPLGGYTF.

This clonotype has at least ten counts. CDR3: CASSQQELLMKYNEQFF. In DNA, the CDR3 is TGTGCCAGCAGCCAACAGGAACTGCTTATGAAATACAATGAGCAGTTCTTC. The J gene is TRBJ2-1, the V gene TRBV3-1; the D is unclear. This CDR3 comprises 17 residues. V dropped 2 bases and J dropped 4 bases, with 18 bases sitting between them. CDR1 and CDR2 from the germline V gene are LGHDT and YNNKEL (reference sequence).

The CDR3 sequence: CASRKDGGVDTQYF. The DNA of the CDR3 is TGCGCCAGCAGAAAAGATGGAGGGGTGGATACGCAGTATTTT. The V and J genes are TRBV5-1 and TRBJ2-3, with D maybe TRBD2 (6 bases). Germline CDR1 reads SGHRS; CDR2 reads YFSETQ. Between the trimmed V and J ends, which lost 5 bases and 6 bases, there was a span of 16 bases. CDR3 length: 14 residues.

At least ten counts were recorded for this clonotype. The chain combines TRBV20-1 with TRBJ2-7, with TRBD2 matching 10 bases. There are 15 residues in the CDR3. CDR1 is DFQATT, CDR2 SNEGSKA, per germline (reference sequence). The ends lost 6 bases at V and 4 bases at J; junction bases unmatched: 12. The CDR3 region has the DNA TGCAGTGCCCCGGTAGCACTAGCGGGAATGTACGAGCAGTACTTC. Its protein is CSAPVALAGMYEQYF.

The table lists this clonotype with a few counts. This chain connects TRBV4-2 to TRBJ2-1; 7 bases agree with TRBD2. Germline CDR1 and CDR2: LGHNA and YNFKEQ. Losses at the gene ends were 1 base for V and 6 bases for J; bases not matched to a gene: 9. The CDR3 extends over 16 amino acids. This CDR3 is CASSQAWTSGGNEQFF. In DNA, the CDR3 is TGTGCCAGCAGCCAAGCATGGACTAGTGGAGGCAATGAGCAGTTCTTC.

Ten or more counts support this clonotype. One junction end does not reproduce the germline sequence, and a read error may be involved. The gene calls are TRBV2 and TRBJ2-1; D gene unclear. The CDR3 is 14 amino acids. Germline lookup yields CDR1 SNHLY and CDR2 FYNNEI. CDR3 protein: CASNTGSRNNGQFF. The CDR3 region has the DNA TGTGCCAGCAACACCGGGTCCCGGAACAATGGGCAGTTCTTC.

This clonotype has only a few counts. J is TRBJ1-5 and V is TRBV3-1; D gene uncertain. The CDR3 has 12 residues. Between the trimmed V and J ends, which lost 3 bases and 4 bases, there was a span of 4 bases. Germline V CDR1 and CDR2: LGHDT, YNNKEL (reference sequence). This CDR3 reads CASSHLNQPQHF. The CDR3 region has the DNA TGTGCCAGCAGCCACCTGAATCAGCCCCAGCATTTT. Based on the CDR3 plus reference TRBV3-1 and TRBJ1-5, the full variable domain is DTAVSQTPKYLVTQMGNDKSIKCEQNLGHDTMYWYKQDSKKFLKIMFSYNNKELIINETVPNRFSPKSPDKAHLNLHINSLELGDSAVYFCASSHLNQPQHFGDGTRLSIL.

This clonotype appeared a few times. The gene calls are TRBV7-3 and TRBJ2-1; TRBD1 or TRBD2 may be the D gene (5 bases each). The germline V and J ends were trimmed by 8 bases and 9 bases, with 20 bases remaining between them. The germline gives CDR1 SGHTA, CDR2 FQGTGA. The CDR3 runs 14 residues. CDR3 amino acids: CASGRGVSTGEQFF. The CDR3 bases are TGTGCCAGCGGAAGGGGAGTCAGTACGGGTGAGCAGTTCTTC.

This chain joins TRBV30 and TRBJ1-1; the D is unclear. Germline CDR1 reads GTSNPN; CDR2 reads SVGIG (reference sequence). The CDR3 consists of 13 residues. V was trimmed by 4 bases and J by 0 bases, leaving 9 bases between them. The CDR3 bases are TGTGCCTGGATTAATATGTTGAACACTGAAGCTTTCTTT. Translating it yields CAWINMLNTEAFF.

This chain uses TRBV3-1 with TRBJ2-3; D is ambiguous. CDR1 is LGHDT, CDR2 YNNKEL, per germline (reference sequence). The CDR3 is made up of 12 amino acids. The germline V and J ends were trimmed by 4 bases and 8 bases, with 10 bases remaining between them. CDR3 DNA: TGTGCCAGCAGCCTACCCCAAGGTACGCAGTATTTT. It codes for CASSLPQGTQYF.

This clonotype was found a few times. This rearrangement joins TRBV24-1 to TRBJ1-1; no definite D call. V lost 7 bases to trimming and J lost 5 bases, with 13 bases between them. The germline V gene has CDR1 KGHDR and CDR2 SFDVKD. This CDR3 contains 13 residues. DNA for the CDR3: TGTGCCACCAGGGGCTATGAGGAAACTGAAGCTTTCTTT. Translating gives CATRGYEETEAFF.

V and J are TRBV10-1 and TRBJ2-1; 11 bases are a match to TRBD2. The CDR3 length is 18 residues. CDR1 WNHNN and CDR2 SYGVQD come from the germline V gene (reference sequence). The ends lost 4 bases at V and 0 bases at J; junction bases unmatched: 8. CDR3 nucleotide sequence: TGCGCCAGCAGTGCGACTAGCGGGGCACTTCACTCCTACAATGAGCAGTTCTTC. The encoded protein is CASSATSGALHSYNEQFF.

The V gene is TRBV7-9, the J gene TRBJ2-3; perhaps TRBD2 as D (7 bases). CDR3 length: 18 residues. Trimming pared 4 bases from V and 4 bases from J, leaving 24 bases between. Germline V CDR1 and CDR2: SEHNR, FQNEAQ (reference sequence). The CDR3 DNA reads TGTGCCAGCAGCTCTATGGACGAGGGGGACTATTCCTCAGATACGCAGTATTTT. It encodes CASSSMDEGDYSSDTQYF.

This clonotype was observed at least ten times. V and J are TRBV27 and TRBJ2-3, with D tentatively TRBD2 (6 bases). The CDR3 spans 15 residues. Germline loops: CDR1 MNHEY, CDR2 SMNVEV (reference sequence). With 3 bases removed from V and 3 bases from J, the gap between germline ends came to 13 bases. CDR3 DNA sequence: TGTGCCAGCAGTTTCTGGCCTCGGGGGACAGATACGCAGTATTTT. This gives the protein CASSFWPRGTDTQYF.

This clonotype showed up just a few times. This chain uses TRBV20-1 with TRBJ2-1; 9 bases are shared with TRBD1. The germline V gene has CDR1 DFQATT and CDR2 SNEGSKA (reference sequence). J lost 10 bases, V lost 6 bases, and 7 bases had no gene match. The CDR3 spans 12 residues. The CDR3 coding sequence is TGCAGTGCCGGGACAGGGTGGGACGAGCAGTTCTTC. It encodes CSAGTGWDEQFF.

This clonotype was found many times. The CDR3 spells CASSWAPNTGELFF. The CDR3 DNA reads TGTGCCAGCAGCTGGGCCCCGAACACCGGGGAGCTGTTTTTT. The chain has TRBV11-1 and TRBJ2-2; no reliable D call. Germline CDR1 reads SGHAT; CDR2 reads FQDESV (reference sequence). The V end lost 4 bases, the J end lost 0 bases, and 6 bases lay between the germline ends. The length of the CDR3 is 14 residues.

This clonotype occurred many times. The chain has TRBV20-1 and TRBJ2-3, with 8 positions matching TRBD2. Germline lookup yields CDR1 DFQATT and CDR2 SNEGSKA (reference sequence). The ends lost 2 bases at V and 1 base at J; junction bases unmatched: 2. This CDR3 is 14 amino acids long. The CDR3 here is CSARTREGTDTQYF. CDR3 coding DNA: TGCAGTGCTAGAACGCGGGAGGGCACAGATACGCAGTATTTT.